A selection of T cell receptor beta chains follows, all from one sample in a study of T cells in Graves' hyperthyroidism and ophthalmopathy. TCRdb re-analysed the multiplex PCR reads in MiXCR, keeping a single row per CDR3 protein. The sample includes about 760,000 distinct CDR3 sequences, 35% of them seen just once. Source material: blood. These receptor sequences come from a woman aged 40 to 50 with Graves' hyperthyroidism. Each CDR3 is given with its conserved first and last residue. The D gene is left open where the match is weak. The size entry is marked missing in some rows and otherwise reads once, few, many or a size class.

abundance	v_gene	j_gene	d_gene	CDR3nt	CDR3aa
many	TRBV6-6	TRBJ2-5	NA	TGTGCCAGCAGTTACTCGGAAGAGACCCAGTACTTC	CASSYSEETQYF
NA	TRBV5-1	TRBJ2-7	NA	TGCGCCAGCAGCTTGGAAATCCCGGGAAGGGGCGAGCAGTACTTC	CASSLEIPGRGEQYF
many	TRBV10-3	TRBJ1-1	NA	TGTGCCATCAAAGAGGGATCCTCGATGAACACTGAAGCTTTCTTT	CAIKEGSSMNTEAFF
NA	TRBV6-5	TRBJ1-5	NA	TGTGCCAGCAGTGTCACCTTCCTTTCGTCGGGGAATCAGCCCCAGCATTTT	CASSVTFLSSGNQPQHF
NA	TRBV5-6	TRBJ1-1	TRBD1	TGTGCCAGCAATCAGGGGGGTATTTGGACTGAAGCTTTCTTT	CASNQGGIWTEAFF
many	TRBV6-5	TRBJ1-6	NA	TGTGCCAGCAGCCGAACTGACAAGCATAATTCACCCCTCCACTTT	CASSRTDKHNSPLHF
NA	TRBV20-1	TRBJ2-5	NA	TGCAGTGCGCTGCTTGGTTCGGGGAAAGAGACCCAGTACTTC	CSALLGSGKETQYF
NA	TRBV29-1	TRBJ2-7	TRBD1	TGCAGCCTGGACAGGTTTACCTACGAGCAGTACTTC	CSLDRFTYEQYF
NA	TRBV9	TRBJ1-3	NA	TGTGCCAGCAGCGGGCTTGGGACTCTGTCTGGAAACACCACATATTTT	CASSGLGTLSGNTTYF
many	TRBV7-9	TRBJ1-1	NA	TGTGCCAGCAGCTTATGGGGGGAAAACACTGAAGCTTTCTTT	CASSLWGENTEAFF
few	TRBV5-6	TRBJ2-7	NA	TGTGCCAGCAGCCCGGCGGGTAGATGGAATGAGCAGTACTTC	CASSPAGRWNEQYF
many	TRBV20-1	TRBJ2-2	NA	TGCAGTGCTAGAGAGGCGTGGGGCGGGGAGCTGTTTTTT	CSAREAWGGELFF